The rows below give T cell receptor beta chains drawn from one sample of a study of blood T cell repertoires in COVID-19. This table comes from immunoSEQ multiplex PCR, and its TCRdb copy is limited to in-frame clones, with some not included. The top ten clones hold about 9.2% of a sample with roughly 73,000 clones, 85% to 90% of them seen once. The source material was peripheral blood. Receptors were obtained from a man older than 75 with acute or convalescent COVID-19. CDR3s include the opening cysteine and the closing phenylalanine or tryptophan. Each record gives: J gene, V gene, clone size, D gene, CDR3 protein, CDR3 DNA. A D gene is named only where the DNA matches it firmly. The size of a clone is reported for some rows only, either as once, few or many, or as a class for expanded clones.

>TRBJ1-2|TRBV5-1|-|-
CASSIDPGMGGQTHGYTF
TGCGCCAGCAGCATAGATCCGGGAATGGGTGGCCAGACCCACGGCTACACCTTC
>TRBJ2-7|TRBV11-2|-|-
CASSGSGEQYF
TGTGCCAGCAGCGGTTCGGGGGAGCAGTACTTC
>TRBJ2-1|TRBV3-1/TRBV3-2|-|TRBD2
CASSQEKWVAGVYEQFF
TGTGCCAGCAGCCAAGAAAAATGGGTAGCGGGAGTTTATGAGCAGTTCTTC
>TRBJ1-6|TRBV6-5|-|TRBD1
CASSYSRDRGISPLHF
TGTGCCAGCAGTTACTCAAGGGACAGGGGTATCTCACCCCTCCACTTT
>TRBJ2-5|TRBV7-9|-|-
CASSSGSGVSQETQYF
TGTGCCAGCAGCTCTGGCTCAGGGGTGTCCCAAGAGACCCAGTACTTC
>TRBJ2-3|TRBV10-3|-|TRBD2
CAIKRLAGAGDTQYF
TGTGCCATCAAGAGGCTAGCGGGGGCGGGAGATACGCAGTATTTT
>TRBJ2-5|TRBV2|-|TRBD2
CASTRTSVETQYF
TGTGCCAGCACTCGGACTAGTGTAGAGACCCAGTACTTC
>TRBJ1-1|TRBV10-1|-|-
CASSDGVRGEAFF
TGCGCCAGCAGTGATGGGGTAAGGGGTGAAGCTTTCTTT
>TRBJ2-7|TRBV7-9|-|-
CASTPDQTNYEQYF
TGTGCCAGCACCCCCGATCAGACAAACTACGAGCAGTACTTC
>TRBJ1-4|TRBV6-5|-|-
CASSIGSLNEKLFF
TGTGCCAGCAGCATCGGGTCCCTTAATGAAAAACTGTTTTTT
>TRBJ2-1|TRBV6-5|-|TRBD2
CASSSGTSGRDEQFF
TGTGCCAGCAGTTCCGGGACTAGCGGGAGAGACGAGCAGTTCTTC
>TRBJ1-6|TRBV6-5|once|TRBD1
CASSSSGQGGNSPLHF
TGTGCCAGCAGTTCCTCAGGACAGGGGGGAAATTCACCCCTCCACTTT
>TRBJ2-5|TRBV19|-|TRBD1
CASSTQGAQETQYF
TGTGCCAGTAGTACACAGGGGGCCCAAGAGACCCAGTACTTC
>TRBJ1-4|TRBV18|-|-
CASSPPDSGLFF
TGTGCCAGCTCACCACCCGACAGCGGGCTGTTTTTT
>TRBJ1-1|TRBV6-5|once|TRBD1
CASSLGQGAGTEAFF
TGTGCCAGCAGTTTGGGACAGGGGGCGGGTACTGAAGCTTTCTTT
>TRBJ2-5|TRBV25-1|-|-
CASSEWLGDGGETQYF
TGTGCCAGCAGTGAATGGCTAGGGGATGGGGGGGAGACCCAGTACTTC
>TRBJ1-1|TRBV3-1/TRBV3-2|-|TRBD1
CASSLGQGLNTEAFF
TGTGCCAGCAGCCTAGGACAGGGACTAAACACTGAAGCTTTCTTT
>TRBJ2-2|TRBV24-1|-|TRBD2
CATSEAGGNTGELFF
TGTGCCACCAGTGAAGCGGGAGGAAACACCGGGGAGCTGTTTTTT
>TRBJ2-7|TRBV5-5|-|TRBD1
CASSSWTGAYEQYF
TGTGCCAGCAGCTCTTGGACAGGGGCCTACGAGCAGTACTTC
>TRBJ2-1|TRBV2|-|-
CASNRELAYNEQFF
TGTGCCAGTAACCGGGAATTAGCCTACAATGAGCAGTTCTTC
>TRBJ1-1|TRBV6-5|-|TRBD1
CACRDRYNTEAFF
TGTGCCTGCCGGGACAGGTATAACACTGAAGCTTTCTTT
>TRBJ2-5|TRBV24-1|-|TRBD1
CATGTDVETQYF
TGTGCCACCGGGACAGACGTAGAGACCCAGTACTTC
>TRBJ2-1|TRBV5-1|-|TRBD2
CASSNLPGLAGAEQFF
TGCGCCAGCTCCAATCTTCCGGGACTAGCCGGTGCCGAGCAGTTCTTC
>TRBJ1-1|TRBV6-5|-|-
CASTRLSAGNTEAFF
TGTGCCAGCACCAGACTCTCCGCGGGGAACACTGAAGCTTTCTTT
>TRBJ2-3|TRBV7-9|-|-
CASSQPGRDTQYF
TGTGCCAGCAGCCAACCCGGGAGAGATACGCAGTATTTT
>TRBJ1-4|TRBV9|-|-
CASSPEVGRGEKLFF
TGTGCCAGCAGCCCCGAGGTAGGGAGGGGGGAAAAACTGTTTTTT
>TRBJ2-3|TRBV6-5|-|-
CASSYSGPHVAQYF
TGTGCCAGCAGTTACTCGGGCCCCCATGTGGCGCAGTATTTT
>TRBJ1-1|TRBV6-2/TRBV6-3|-|-
CASSDGGHLGGTEAFF
TGTGCCAGCAGCGACGGAGGGCACCTTGGGGGCACTGAAGCTTTCTTT
>TRBJ2-1|TRBV18|-|TRBD2
CASSPTSGSSYNEQFF
TGTGCCAGCTCACCGACTAGCGGGAGCTCCTACAATGAGCAGTTCTTC
>TRBJ1-5|TRBV30|few|-
CAWSFPTRGASPQHF
TGTGCCTGGAGTTTCCCTACCAGGGGCGCCAGCCCCCAGCATTTT
>TRBJ2-1|TRBV2|few|TRBD2
CASSESSGYNEQFF
TGTGCCAGCAGTGAATCTAGCGGGTACAATGAGCAGTTCTTC
>TRBJ2-7|TRBV6-5|-|TRBD1
CASQRTGGYEQYF
TGTGCCAGCCAGCGGACAGGGGGCTACGAGCAGTACTTC
>TRBJ1-2|TRBV3-1/TRBV3-2|-|TRBD1
CASSQAGQGNGYTF
TGTGCCAGCAGCCAAGCTGGACAGGGGAATGGCTACACCTTC
>TRBJ2-2|TRBV11-2|-|-
CASSLQGTVGELFF
TGTGCCAGCAGCCTTCAGGGGACGGTCGGGGAGCTGTTTTTT
>TRBJ2-3|TRBV5-4|-|-
CASSSGPAGEDTQYF
TGTGCCAGCAGCTCCGGACCGGCAGGGGAAGATACGCAGTATTTT
>TRBJ1-4|TRBV4-1|-|-
CASSQWQGEKLFF
TGCGCCAGCAGCCAATGGCAGGGCGAAAAACTGTTTTTT
>TRBJ1-6|TRBV7-6|once|-
CASSPPEGDNSPLHF
TGTGCCAGCAGCCCCCCAGAGGGGGATAATTCACCCCTCCACTTT
>TRBJ2-5|TRBV19|-|-
CASSIGTRETQYF
TGTGCCAGTAGTATAGGGACAAGAGAGACCCAGTACTTC
>TRBJ1-1|TRBV11-2|once|TRBD1
CASSSRQGGRTEAFF
TGTGCCAGCAGTTCCCGACAGGGCGGTCGGACTGAAGCTTTCTTT
>TRBJ2-4|TRBV5-4|-|TRBD1
CASSRDRGNIQYF
TGTGCCAGCAGCCGGGACAGGGGGAACATTCAGTACTTC
>TRBJ2-7|TRBV28|-|-
CASSRGGQQAYEQYF
TGTGCCAGCAGCCGTGGAGGACAGCAAGCCTACGAGCAGTACTTC
>TRBJ1-1|TRBV5-4|-|-
CASSLTGLGVFF
TGTGCCAGCAGCTTGACAGGGCTTGGGGTATTCTTT
>TRBJ1-1|TRBV19|-|-
CASSREGWAEAFF
TGTGCCAGTAGTCGGGAGGGCTGGGCTGAAGCTTTCTTT
>TRBJ1-1|TRBV19|-|-
CASRGSEGDTEAFF
TGTGCCAGTAGAGGGAGCGAGGGGGACACTGAAGCTTTCTTT
>TRBJ2-7|TRBV5-6|-|-
CASSFRQDFTYEQYF
TGTGCCAGCAGCTTCCGACAGGACTTTACGTACGAGCAGTACTTC
>TRBJ2-3|TRBV29-1|once|-
CSVVLAGADTQYF
TGCAGCGTTGTTTTGGCGGGGGCCGATACGCAGTATTTT
>TRBJ2-2|TRBV18|once|-
CASSPLNTGELFF
TGTGCCAGCTCACCCCTCAACACCGGGGAGCTGTTTTTT
>TRBJ2-3|TRBV6-2/TRBV6-3|-|-
CASSYSSAPDTQYF
TGTGCCAGCAGTTACTCTAGTGCCCCAGATACGCAGTATTTT
>TRBJ1-2|TRBV5-6|-|-
CASSLAGQNYGYTF
TGTGCCAGCAGCTTGGCCGGACAGAACTATGGCTACACCTTC
>TRBJ1-6|TRBV19|-|TRBD1
CASGPGTGLGSPLHF
TGTGCCAGCGGTCCCGGGACAGGGCTCGGTTCACCCCTCCACTTT
>TRBJ1-2|TRBV11-2|-|TRBD1
CASSLQGAGYTF
TGTGCCAGCAGCTTACAGGGGGCCGGCTACACCTTC
>TRBJ2-5|TRBV12-2|-|-
CASRLLTTGLAGLKGETQYF
TGTGCAAGTCGCTTACTTACAACGGGACTAGCGGGATTAAAGGGAGAGACCCAGTACTTC
>TRBJ2-1|TRBV5-1|-|TRBD1
CASSLGGDRNEQFF
TGCGCCAGCAGCTTGGGCGGGGACAGGAATGAGCAGTTCTTC
>TRBJ1-5|TRBV29-1|-|TRBD1
CSVLTGGTSQPQHF
TGCAGCGTTCTGACAGGGGGCACGAGTCAGCCCCAGCATTTT
>TRBJ1-5|TRBV6-1|-|-
CASSEAGALFNQPQHF
TGTGCCAGCAGTGAAGCAGGGGCGCTTTTCAATCAGCCCCAGCATTTT
>TRBJ2-2|TRBV5-4|-|TRBD2
CASRVGRTSGRRTGELFF
TGTGCCAGCAGGGTCGGTCGGACTAGCGGGAGACGGACCGGGGAGCTGTTTTTT
>TRBJ1-1|TRBV19|-|-
CASSQGLGEAFF
TGTGCCAGTAGTCAGGGTTTGGGTGAAGCTTTCTTT
>TRBJ2-2|TRBV2|-|-
CASSEQGNTSGELFF
TGTGCCAGCAGTGAACAGGGGAATACGTCCGGGGAGCTGTTTTTT
>TRBJ1-4|TRBV2|once|-
CASTALRHSTNEKLFF
TGTGCCAGCACCGCCCTCAGGCATTCAACTAATGAAAAACTGTTTTTT
>TRBJ2-6|TRBV18|-|TRBD1
CASSRTRDRVNSGANVLTF
TGTGCCAGCTCACGGACCCGGGACAGGGTAAACTCTGGGGCCAACGTCCTGACTTTC